This T cell receptor beta chain was captured by sequencing in a study of shared clonotypes between healthy human individuals. Findings and limits, study-wide: Naive subsets, compared against memory subsets, generally had larger estimated richness values.

Assay used: immunoSEQ multiplex PCR; TCRdb lists only in-frame clones, some missing. This sample has more than 550,000 clones; approximately 72% occur once, and the top ten carry approximately 1.7%. This clone was observed at least ten times. Its target is not known. The CDR3 consists of 15 residues. J gave up 3 bases and V 4 bases, and 4 bases lay outside the gene matches. Germline CDR1 is LNHDA and CDR2 is SQIVND (reference sequence). Material for sequencing was memory CD4+ T cells sorted from blood. The subset denotes: CD45RA-negative fraction. This clonotype originated in a woman aged 25 to 45 in good health. This chain joins TRBV19 and TRBJ2-3; 10 nucleotides agree with TRBD1. In nucleotides, the CDR3 is TGTGCCAGTAGTAACCCGGGACAGGGGACAGATACGCAGTATTTT. The encoded protein is CASSNPGQGTDTQYF.